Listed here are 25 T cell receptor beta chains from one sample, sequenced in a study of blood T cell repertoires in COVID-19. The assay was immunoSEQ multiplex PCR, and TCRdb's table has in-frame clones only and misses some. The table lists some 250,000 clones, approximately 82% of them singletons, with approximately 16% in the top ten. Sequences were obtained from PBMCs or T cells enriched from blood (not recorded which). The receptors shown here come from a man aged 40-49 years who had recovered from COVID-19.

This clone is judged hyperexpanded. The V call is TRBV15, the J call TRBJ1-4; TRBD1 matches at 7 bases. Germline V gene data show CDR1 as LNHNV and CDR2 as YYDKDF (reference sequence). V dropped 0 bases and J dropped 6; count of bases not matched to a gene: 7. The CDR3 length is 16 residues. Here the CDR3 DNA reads TGTGCCACCAGCAGAGACGAGACAGGGTCGTATGAAAAACTGTTTTTT. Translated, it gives CATSRDETGSYEKLFF.

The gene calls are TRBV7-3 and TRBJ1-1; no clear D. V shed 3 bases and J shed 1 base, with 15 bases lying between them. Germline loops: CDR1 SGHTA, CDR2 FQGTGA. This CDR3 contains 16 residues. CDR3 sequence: CASSLNSLYTNTEAFF. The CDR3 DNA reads TGTGCCAGCAGCTTGAACAGCCTATATACGAACACTGAAGCTTTCTTT.

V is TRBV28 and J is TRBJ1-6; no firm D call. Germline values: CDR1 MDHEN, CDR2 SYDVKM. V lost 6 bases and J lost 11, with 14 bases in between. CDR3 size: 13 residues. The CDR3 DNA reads TGTGCCAGCAGCGTACAAATACGGGCACCCCTCCACTTT. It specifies CASSVQIRAPLHF.

The CDR3 protein is CASSLVRGVGTEAFF. The CDR3 coding sequence is TGTGCCAGCAGCTTAGTGCGGGGCGTAGGCACTGAAGCTTTCTTT. The gene calls are TRBV7-6 and TRBJ1-1; a possible D gene is TRBD1 (5 bases). The CDR3 extends over 15 amino acids. CDR1 is SGHVS, CDR2 FNYEAQ, per germline. Trimming cost V 1 base and J 4 bases, with 13 bases left between them.

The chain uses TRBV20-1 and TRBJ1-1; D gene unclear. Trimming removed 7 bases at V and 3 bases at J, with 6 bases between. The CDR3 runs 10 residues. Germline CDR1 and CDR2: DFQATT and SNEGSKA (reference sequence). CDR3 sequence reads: CSGSDTEAFF. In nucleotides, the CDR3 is TGCAGTGGATCAGACACTGAAGCTTTCTTT.

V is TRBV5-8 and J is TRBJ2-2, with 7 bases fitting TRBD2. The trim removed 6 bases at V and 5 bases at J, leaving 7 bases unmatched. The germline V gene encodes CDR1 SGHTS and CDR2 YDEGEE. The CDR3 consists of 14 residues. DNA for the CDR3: TGTGCCAGCACGGACCCCGGGGGGACCGGGGAGCTGTTTTTT. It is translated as CASTDPGGTGELFF.

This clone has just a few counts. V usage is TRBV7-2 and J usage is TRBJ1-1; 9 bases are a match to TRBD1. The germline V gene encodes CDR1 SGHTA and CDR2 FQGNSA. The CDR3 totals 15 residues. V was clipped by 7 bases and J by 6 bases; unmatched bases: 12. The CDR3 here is CASTFGGDRDPEAFF. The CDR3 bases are TGTGCCAGCACCTTTGGAGGGGACAGGGATCCTGAAGCTTTCTTT.

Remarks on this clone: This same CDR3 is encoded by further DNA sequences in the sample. Here the CDR3 reads CASSPLAGETDTQYF. The CDR3 DNA sequence: TGTGCCAGCTCACCACTAGCGGGAGAGACAGATACGCAGTATTTT. This chain connects TRBV18 to TRBJ2-3; 9 bases align to TRBD2. There are 15 residues in the CDR3. V lost 1 base to trimming and J lost 3 bases; unmatched junction nucleotides: 2. Germline CDR1 is KGHSH and CDR2 is LQKENI. Full variable domain (rest looked up from reference TRBV18 and TRBJ2-3): NAGVMQNPRHLVRRRGQEARLRCSPMKGHSHVYWYRQLPEEGLKFMVYLQKENIIDESGMPKERFSAEFPKEGPSILRIQQVVRGDSAAYFCASSPLAGETDTQYFGPGTRLTVL.

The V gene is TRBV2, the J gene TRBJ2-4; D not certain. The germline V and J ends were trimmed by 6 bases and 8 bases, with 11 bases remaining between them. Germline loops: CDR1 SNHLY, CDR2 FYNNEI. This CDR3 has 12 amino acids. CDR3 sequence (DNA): TGTGCCAGCAGGACCCTAGGAGACATTCAGTACTTC. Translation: CASRTLGDIQYF.

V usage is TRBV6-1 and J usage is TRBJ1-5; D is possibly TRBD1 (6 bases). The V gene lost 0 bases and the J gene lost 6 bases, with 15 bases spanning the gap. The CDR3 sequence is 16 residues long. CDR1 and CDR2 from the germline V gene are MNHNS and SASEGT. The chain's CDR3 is CASSEAGGGVSQPQHF. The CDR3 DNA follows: TGTGCCAGCAGTGAAGCAGGGGGGGGTGTAAGTCAGCCCCAGCATTTT.

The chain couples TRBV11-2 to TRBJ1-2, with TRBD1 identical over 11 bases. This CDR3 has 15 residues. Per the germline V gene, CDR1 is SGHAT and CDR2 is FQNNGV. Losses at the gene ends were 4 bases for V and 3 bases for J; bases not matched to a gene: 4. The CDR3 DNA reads TGTGCCAGCAGCTCCCGGACAGGGGGCTACTATGGCTACACCTTC. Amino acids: CASSSRTGGYYGYTF.

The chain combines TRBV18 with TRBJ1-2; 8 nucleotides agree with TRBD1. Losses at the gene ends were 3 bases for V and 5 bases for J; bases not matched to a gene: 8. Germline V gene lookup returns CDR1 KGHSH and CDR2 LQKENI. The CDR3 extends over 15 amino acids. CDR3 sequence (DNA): TGTGCCAGCTCACCCTCGGACAGGGCATCATATGGCTACACCTTC. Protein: CASSPSDRASYGYTF. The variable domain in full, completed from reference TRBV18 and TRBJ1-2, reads NAGVMQNPRHLVRRRGQEARLRCSPMKGHSHVYWYRQLPEEGLKFMVYLQKENIIDESGMPKERFSAEFPKEGPSILRIQQVVRGDSAAYFCASSPSDRASYGYTFGSGTRLTVV.

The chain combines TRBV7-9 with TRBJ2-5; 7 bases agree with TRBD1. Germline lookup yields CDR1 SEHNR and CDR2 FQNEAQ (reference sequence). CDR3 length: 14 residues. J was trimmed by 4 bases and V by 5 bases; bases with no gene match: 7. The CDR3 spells CASSTRTGAETQYF. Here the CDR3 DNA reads TGTGCCAGCAGCACGAGAACAGGGGCAGAGACCCAGTACTTC.

CDR3 nucleotide sequence: TGTGCCAGCAGTTTACTTGCCAGGGAGACCCAGTACTTC. Its protein is CASSLLARETQYF. V usage is TRBV27 and J usage is TRBJ2-5; unclear D gene. Trimming took 2 bases from V and 5 from J, leaving 9 bases between them. The CDR3 is 13 amino acids. CDR1 is MNHEY, CDR2 SMNVEV, per germline (reference sequence).

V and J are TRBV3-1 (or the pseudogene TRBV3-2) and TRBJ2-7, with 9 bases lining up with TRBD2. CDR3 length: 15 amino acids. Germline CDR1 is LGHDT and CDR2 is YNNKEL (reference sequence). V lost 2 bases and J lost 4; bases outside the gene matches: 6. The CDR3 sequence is CASSQRLAGIYEQYF. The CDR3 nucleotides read TGTGCCAGCAGCCAAAGGCTAGCGGGGATATACGAGCAGTACTTC.

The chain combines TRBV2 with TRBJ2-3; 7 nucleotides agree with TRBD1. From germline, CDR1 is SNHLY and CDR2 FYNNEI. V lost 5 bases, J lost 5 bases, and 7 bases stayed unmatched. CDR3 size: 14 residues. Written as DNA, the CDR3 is TGTGCCAGCAGTAGACAGGGCCGTTTAGATACGCAGTATTTT. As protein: CASSRQGRLDTQYF.

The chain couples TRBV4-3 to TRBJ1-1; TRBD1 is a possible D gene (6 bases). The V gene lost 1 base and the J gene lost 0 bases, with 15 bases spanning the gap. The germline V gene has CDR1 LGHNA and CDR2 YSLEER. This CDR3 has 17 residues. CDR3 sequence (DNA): TGCGCCAGCAGCCAAGCGTACAGGGAGAGCATGAACACTGAAGCTTTCTTT. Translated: CASSQAYRESMNTEAFF.

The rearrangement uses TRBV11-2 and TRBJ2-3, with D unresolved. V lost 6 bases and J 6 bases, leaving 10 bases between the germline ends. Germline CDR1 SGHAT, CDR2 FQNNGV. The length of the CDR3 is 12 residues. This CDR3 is CASSSLPDTQYF. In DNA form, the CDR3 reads TGTGCCAGCAGTTCCCTCCCCGATACGCAGTATTTT.

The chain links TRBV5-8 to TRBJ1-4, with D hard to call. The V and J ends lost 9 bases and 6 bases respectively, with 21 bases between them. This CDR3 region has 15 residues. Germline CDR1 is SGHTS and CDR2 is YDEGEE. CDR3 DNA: TGTGCCACGAGGGAGTCACTACTCCAGGATGAAAAACTGTTTTTT. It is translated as CATRESLLQDEKLFF.

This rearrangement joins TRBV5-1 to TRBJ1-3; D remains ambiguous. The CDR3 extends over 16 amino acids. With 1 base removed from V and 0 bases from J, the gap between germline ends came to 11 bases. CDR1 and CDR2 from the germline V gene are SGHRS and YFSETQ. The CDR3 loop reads CASSLRSGGSGNTIYF. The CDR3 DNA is TGCGCCAGCAGCTTGCGAAGTGGAGGCTCTGGAAACACCATATATTTT.

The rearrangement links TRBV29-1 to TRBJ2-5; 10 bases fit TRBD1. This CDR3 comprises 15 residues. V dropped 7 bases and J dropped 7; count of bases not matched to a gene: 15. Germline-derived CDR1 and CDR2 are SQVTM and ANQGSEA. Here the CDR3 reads CSADRDRGASGTQYF. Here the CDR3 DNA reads TGCAGCGCCGACCGGGACAGGGGCGCGTCGGGGACCCAGTACTTC.

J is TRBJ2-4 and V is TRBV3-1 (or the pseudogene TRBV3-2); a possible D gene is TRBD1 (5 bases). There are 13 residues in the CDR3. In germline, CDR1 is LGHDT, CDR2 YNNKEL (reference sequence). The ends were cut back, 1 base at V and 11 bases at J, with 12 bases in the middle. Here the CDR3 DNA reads TGTGCCAGCAGCCAAGCCGTACAGGCCGTTCAGTACTTC. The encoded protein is CASSQAVQAVQYF.

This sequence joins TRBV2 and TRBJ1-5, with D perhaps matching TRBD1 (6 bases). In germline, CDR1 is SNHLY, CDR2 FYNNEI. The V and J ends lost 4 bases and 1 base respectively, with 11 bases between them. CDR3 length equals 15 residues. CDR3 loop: CASSGFGQSNQPQHF. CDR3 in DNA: TGTGCCAGCAGTGGGTTTGGACAGAGCAATCAGCCCCAGCATTTT. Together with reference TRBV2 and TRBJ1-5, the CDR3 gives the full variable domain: EPEVTQTPSHQVTQMGQEVILRCVPISNHLYFYWYRQILGQKVEFLVSFYNNEISEKSEIFDDQFSVERPDGSNFTLKIRSTKLEDSAMYFCASSGFGQSNQPQHFGDGTRLSIL.

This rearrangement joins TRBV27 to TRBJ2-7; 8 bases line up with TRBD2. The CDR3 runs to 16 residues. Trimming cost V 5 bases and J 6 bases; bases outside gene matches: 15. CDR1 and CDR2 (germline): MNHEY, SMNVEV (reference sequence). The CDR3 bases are TGTGCCAGCAGTATAAACGCCGGGCTAGCGGGCTTCGAGCAGTACTTC. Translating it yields CASSINAGLAGFEQYF.

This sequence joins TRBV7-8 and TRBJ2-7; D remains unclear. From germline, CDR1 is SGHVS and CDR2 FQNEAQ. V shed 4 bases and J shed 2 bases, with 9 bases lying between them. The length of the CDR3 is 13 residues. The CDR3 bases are TGTGCCAGCAGCTCGAGCTTTACCTACGAGCAGTACTTC. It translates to CASSSSFTYEQYF.